The clone carrying this T cell receptor beta chain was observed a few times. This sample is part of a study of TIL therapy for anti-PD-1-resistant metastatic lung cancer. Study at large: Tumors were harvested before any PD-1/PD-L1 blockade. Four tumors were EGFR-mutant and two were ALK-rearranged.

Regarding time point: pre-treatment sample, taken before nivolumab and TIL therapy. Patients were adults with stage 4 NSCLC. The CDR3 contains 12 residues. Trimming removed 6 bases from V and 5 bases from J, with 8 bases in between. Germline CDR1 and CDR2: LNHNV and YYDKDF (reference sequence). Sequencing used immunoSEQ v3. The method was immunoSEQ multiplex PCR; TCRdb's version includes in-frame clones alone and lacks a portion of them. Seen here are some 32,000 clones, 74% observed once, and the top ten hold less than 3%. V gene TRBV15 combines with J gene TRBJ1-5, with D unclear. The sequence came from a woman between 25 and 80 years old with non-small cell lung cancer. The starting material was blood, obtained at baseline. The CDR3 DNA sequence: TGTGCCACCAGGTTCGGGCATCAGCCCCAGCATTTT. Protein sequence: CATRFGHQPQHF.